This TCR beta chain was observed in a study of cytomegalovirus exposure and HLA in healthy donors. Regarding the study as a whole: There were some public TCRs occurring in many donors, but most TCR sequences were rare. HLA alleles showed associations with roughly 17,000 TCR beta sequences in a later analysis, at a 0.05 false discovery rate. Clonal expansion was found to be greater in HLA-associated TCR beta chains than in equally common others in a later analysis.

A word on this clone: Its target is not known.

Primers for the PCR totalled 60 Vbeta and 13 Jbeta. The table came from immunoSEQ multiplex PCR; TCRdb's copy has only in-frame clones and leaves some out. The sample includes more than 200,000 clones, approximately 79% of them seen just once. The germline V and J ends were trimmed by 5 bases and 5 bases, with 13 bases remaining between them. Germline assignment: CDR1 SGHNT and CDR2 YENEEA. The CDR3 has 13 amino acids. Among the donors, all were healthy bone marrow donors. The chain uses TRBV11-3 and TRBJ2-7; TRBD1 is a possible D gene (6 bases). The origin of this receptor is a young man in good health and CMV-seronegative. What was sequenced was PBMCs. Here the CDR3 DNA reads TGTGCCAGCAGCCTCGGGACACCACACGAGCAGTACTTC. Its protein product is CASSLGTPHEQYF.